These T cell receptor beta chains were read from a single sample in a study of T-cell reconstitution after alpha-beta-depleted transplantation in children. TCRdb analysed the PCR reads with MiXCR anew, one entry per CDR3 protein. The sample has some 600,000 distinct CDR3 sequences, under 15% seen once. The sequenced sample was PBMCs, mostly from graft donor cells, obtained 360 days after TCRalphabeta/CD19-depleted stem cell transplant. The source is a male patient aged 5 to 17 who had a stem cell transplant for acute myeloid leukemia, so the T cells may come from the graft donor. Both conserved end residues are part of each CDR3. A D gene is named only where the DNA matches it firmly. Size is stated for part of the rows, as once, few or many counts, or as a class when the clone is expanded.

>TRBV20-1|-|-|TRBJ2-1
CSASGLYNEQFF
TGCAGTGCTAGCGGACTATACAATGAGCAGTTCTTC
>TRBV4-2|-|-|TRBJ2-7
CASSQDQGSGEQYF
TGTGCCAGCAGCCAAGATCAAGGCAGTGGCGAGCAGTACTTC
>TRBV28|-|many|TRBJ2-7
CASSFLLGTESYEQYF
TGTGCCAGCAGTTTTCTCCTGGGGACGGAGTCCTACGAGCAGTACTTC
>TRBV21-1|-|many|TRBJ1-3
CASILTGTGTGNTIYF
TGTGCCAGCATCCTTACAGGGACCGGGACTGGAAACACCATATATTTT
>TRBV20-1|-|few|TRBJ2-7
CSAKPIPTLYEQYF
TGCAGTGCTAAACCCATTCCTACTCTCTACGAGCAGTACTTC
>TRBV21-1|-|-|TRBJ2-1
CASSSTGDNEQFF
TGTGCCAGCAGCTCTACAGGGGACAATGAGCAGTTCTTC
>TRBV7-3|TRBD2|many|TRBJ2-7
CASSSGLAGSYEQYF
TGTGCCAGCAGCTCCGGACTAGCGGGATCCTACGAGCAGTACTTC
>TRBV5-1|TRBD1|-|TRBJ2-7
CASSSLPGQGAYEQYF
TGCGCCAGCAGCTCTCTTCCGGGACAGGGGGCCTACGAGCAGTACTTC
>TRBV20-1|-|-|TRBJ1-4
CSARRQLLYEKLFF
TGCAGTGCTAGACGTCAGCTCTTGTACGAAAAACTGTTTTTT
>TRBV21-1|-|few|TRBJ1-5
CASSKAPAYNNQPQHF
TGTGCCAGCAGCAAAGCGCCTGCTTACAACAATCAGCCCCAGCATTTT
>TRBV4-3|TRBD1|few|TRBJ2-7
CASSQSSDRSSYEQYF
TGCGCCAGCAGCCAATCTTCGGACAGGAGCTCCTACGAGCAGTACTTC
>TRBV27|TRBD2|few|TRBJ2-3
CASSYPGLPTDTQYF
TGTGCCAGCAGTTATCCGGGACTACCCACAGATACGCAGTATTTT
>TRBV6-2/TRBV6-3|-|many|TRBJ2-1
CASSYSSNEQFF
TGTGCCAGCAGTTACTCCTCTAATGAGCAGTTCTTC
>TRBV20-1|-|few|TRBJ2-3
CSAGRTDPFTDTQYF
TGCAGTGCCGGAAGGACGGACCCTTTCACAGATACGCAGTATTTT
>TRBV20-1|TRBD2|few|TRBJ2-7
CSAPRPGGGEQYF
TGCAGTGCCCCTCGTCCGGGAGGGGGCGAGCAGTACTTC
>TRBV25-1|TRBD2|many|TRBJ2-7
CASKGGIWQYF
TGTGCCAGCAAGGGAGGGATTTGGCAGTACTTC
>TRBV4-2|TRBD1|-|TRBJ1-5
CASSQGRTGSWAQPQHF
TGTGCCAGCAGCCAAGGTAGGACAGGGAGTTGGGCTCAGCCCCAGCATTTT
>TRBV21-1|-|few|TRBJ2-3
CASSPRTSGITDTQYF
TGTGCCAGCAGCCCGCGGACTAGCGGGATCACAGATACGCAGTATTTT
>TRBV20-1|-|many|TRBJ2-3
CSARSGAGDTQYF
TGCAGTGCTAGATCGGGGGCAGGAGATACGCAGTATTTT
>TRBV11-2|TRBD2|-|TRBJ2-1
CASSLDLLGGRSYNEQFF
TGTGCCAGCAGCTTAGATTTACTTGGCGGGAGGTCCTACAATGAGCAGTTCTTC
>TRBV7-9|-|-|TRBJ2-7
CASSLGTYEYF
TGTGCCAGCAGCTTGGGGACTTACGAGTACTTC
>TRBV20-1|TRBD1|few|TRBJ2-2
CSARGRDRSNTGELFF
TGCAGTGCTAGAGGTCGGGACAGGAGCAACACCGGGGAGCTGTTTTTT
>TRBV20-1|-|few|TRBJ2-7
CSARMRAYEQYF
TGCAGTGCCCGGATGCGAGCCTACGAGCAGTACTTC
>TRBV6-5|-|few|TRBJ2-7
CASSSTGGGIYEQYF
TGTGCCAGCAGTTCCACAGGAGGTGGAATCTACGAGCAGTACTTC